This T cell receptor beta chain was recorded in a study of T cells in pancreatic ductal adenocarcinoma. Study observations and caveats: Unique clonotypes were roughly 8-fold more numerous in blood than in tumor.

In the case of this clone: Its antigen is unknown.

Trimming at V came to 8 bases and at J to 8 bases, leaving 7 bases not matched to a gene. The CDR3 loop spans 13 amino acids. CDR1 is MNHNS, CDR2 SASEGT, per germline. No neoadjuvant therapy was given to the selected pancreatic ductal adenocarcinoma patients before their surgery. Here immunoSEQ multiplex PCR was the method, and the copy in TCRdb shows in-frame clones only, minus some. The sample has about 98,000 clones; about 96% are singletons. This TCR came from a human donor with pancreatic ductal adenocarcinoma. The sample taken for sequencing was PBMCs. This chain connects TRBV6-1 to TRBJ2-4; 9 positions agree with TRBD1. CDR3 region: CASLEQGADIQYF. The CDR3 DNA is TGTGCCAGCCTTGAACAGGGGGCAGACATTCAGTACTTC.